The 11 T cell receptor beta chains listed next were all sequenced from one sample in a study of blood T cell repertoires in COVID-19. The data were produced by immunoSEQ multiplex PCR, yet TCRdb's version contains in-frame clones alone and is incomplete. Seen here are under 250,000 clones, just under 85% observed once, and the top ten hold about 7.3%. The sample comprised peripheral blood. The receptor source for this set is a woman between 50 and 59 years old with active or convalescent COVID-19.

This rearrangement joins TRBV30 to TRBJ2-1, with a possible D match to TRBD2 (6 bases). This CDR3 is 14 amino acids long. Germline CDR1 is GTSNPN and CDR2 is SVGIG (reference sequence). V lost 1 base and J lost 8, with 15 bases in between. CDR3 DNA sequence: TGTGCCTGGAGTGCGCAGGGTCCTAGCGATGAGCAGTTCTTC. It codes for CAWSAQGPSDEQFF.

The CDR3 DNA reads as TGCAGCGCCCTGCGGGGGCGCGGTCCTAACCTTAACACTGAAGCTTTCTTT. Translated, it gives CSALRGRGPNLNTEAFF. The chain uses TRBV29-1 and TRBJ1-1; tentative D call: TRBD1 (6 bases). Germline V CDR1 and CDR2: SQVTM, ANQGSEA. Trimming cost V 7 bases and J 2 bases, with 26 bases left between them. The CDR3 is 17 residues long.

In its sample, this clone was seen a few times. The chain's CDR3 is CAISGSGQPHGYTF. Written as DNA, the CDR3 is TGTGCCATCAGTGGCTCAGGACAGCCCCATGGCTACACCTTC. The chain is built from TRBV10-3 and TRBJ1-2; D may be TRBD1 (6 bases). Trimming pared 4 bases from V and 6 bases from J, leaving 15 bases between. The germline CDR1 and CDR2 sequences are ENHRY and SYGVKD. CDR3 length: 14 residues.

This clone was seen more than once but under ten times. The chain carries TRBV12-2 and TRBJ2-7; the D call TRBD2 from the table was never checked on the DNA. TRBV12-2 is listed as a pseudogene. CDR3 length: 14 amino acids. Here the CDR3 DNA reads TGTGCAAGTCGCGCCAGGACTGGATCCTACGAGCAGTACGTC. It yields the protein CASRARTGSYEQYV.

The rearrangement uses TRBV19 and TRBJ2-5; D not resolved. CDR1 is LNHDA and CDR2 is SQIVND in the germline V gene (reference sequence). V lost 6 bases and J lost 0, with 14 bases in between. This CDR3 has 15 amino acids. CDR3 sequence reads: CASSPTGWYQETQYF. The CDR3 DNA is TGTGCCAGTAGCCCCACCGGTTGGTACCAAGAGACCCAGTACTTC.

The V gene is TRBV5-1, the J gene TRBJ2-5; D perhaps matches TRBD2 (5 bases). Between the trimmed V and J ends, which lost 4 bases and 2 bases, there was a span of 15 bases. The length of the CDR3 is 15 residues. Germline V gives CDR1 SGHRS, CDR2 YFSETQ. The CDR3 is CASSRPDSLQETQYF. CDR3 sequence (DNA): TGCGCCAGCAGCCGCCCGGACTCGCTGCAAGAGACCCAGTACTTC.

This chain links TRBV5-1 with TRBJ2-2, with a tentative D call TRBD1 (5 bases). The CDR3 extends over 13 amino acids. Germline-derived CDR1 and CDR2 are SGHRS and YFSETQ. Trimming cost V 0 bases and J 8 bases, with 8 bases left between them. The chain's CDR3 is CASSLARQGELFF. The CDR3 DNA follows: TGCGCCAGCAGCTTGGCCCGACAGGGGGAGCTGTTTTTT.

The gene calls are TRBV24-1 and TRBJ2-1; 11 nucleotides match TRBD2. V lost 4 bases to trimming and J lost 5 bases; unmatched junction nucleotides: 3. The CDR3 runs to 15 residues. CDR1 is KGHDR and CDR2 is SFDVKD in the germline V gene. CDR3 sequence: CATSDPSGGNNEQFF. Written as DNA, the CDR3 is TGTGCCACCAGTGACCCTAGCGGGGGGAACAATGAGCAGTTCTTC.

V is TRBV7-9 and J is TRBJ2-5; 8 bases are shared with TRBD2. This CDR3 has 15 residues. CDR1 and CDR2 (germline): SEHNR, FQNEAQ (reference sequence). J was trimmed by 4 bases and V by 4 bases; bases with no gene match: 8. CDR3 coding DNA: TGTGCCAGCAGCTCAAGCGGGAGTCAGGGAGAGACCCAGTACTTC. Translation gives CASSSSGSQGETQYF. Combining the CDR3 with reference TRBV7-9 and TRBJ2-5 gives the whole variable domain DTGVSQNPRHKITKRGQNVTFRCDPISEHNRLYWYRQTLGQGPEFLTYFQNEAQLEKSRLLSDRFSAERPKGSFSTLEIQRTEQGDSAMYLCASSSSGSQGETQYFGPGTRLLVL.

This chain links TRBV7-5 with TRBJ2-3; the table calls TRBD2, which could not be checked here. TRBV7-5 is flagged as a pseudogene. This CDR3 spans 14 amino acids. CDR3 bases: TGTGTCAGAAGCAAACGACTAGCACCAGATACGCAGTATTTT. Translation: CVRSKRLAPDTQYF.

This clone was found once. The chain carries TRBV15 and TRBJ2-3; the D gene is possibly TRBD2 (6 bases). With 0 bases removed from V and 4 bases from J, the gap between germline ends came to 8 bases. The CDR3 consists of 14 residues. CDR1 LNHNV and CDR2 YYDKDF come from the germline V gene (reference sequence). CDR3 loop: CATSRDGGADTQYF. CDR3 sequence (DNA): TGTGCCACCAGCAGAGATGGAGGGGCAGATACGCAGTATTTT. The full variable domain, completed using reference TRBV15 and TRBJ2-3, is DAMVIQNPRYQVTQFGKPVTLSCSQTLNHNVMYWYQQKSSQAPKLLFHYYDKDFNNEADTPDNFQSRRPNTSFCFLDIRSPGLGDTAMYLCATSRDGGADTQYFGPGTRLTVL.